This is a list of T cell receptor beta chains from one sample in a study of CD4+ T cells in melanoma. Sequenced by immunoSEQ multiplex PCR; TCRdb stores in-frame clones only, minus some. The table lists some 10,000 clones, roughly 65% of them singletons. The specimen was cells from a culture (not recorded whether cultured in vitro). The receptor source for this set is a human donor with melanoma. CDR3s include the opening cysteine and the closing phenylalanine or tryptophan. The order of the fields is J gene, V gene, clone size, D gene, CDR3 protein, CDR3 DNA. The D gene is left open where the match is weak. Where a row states a size, it is once, few, many or the class of an expanded clone; other rows omit it.

j_call: TRBJ1-6
v_call: TRBV7-3
clone_size: .
d_call: .
cdr3_aa: CASSLWGRSPLHF
cdr3_nt: TGTGCCAGCAGCTTATGGGGACGCTCACCCCTCCACTTT

j_call: TRBJ2-7
v_call: TRBV4-1
clone_size: .
d_call: .
cdr3_aa: CASSQLPGLSAYEQYF
cdr3_nt: TGCGCCAGCAGCCAGCTACCGGGACTCAGCGCCTACGAGCAGTACTTC

j_call: TRBJ2-2
v_call: TRBV27
clone_size: few
d_call: .
cdr3_aa: CASSRTVGATNTGELFF
cdr3_nt: TGTGCCAGCAGCCGAACTGTGGGGGCAACGAACACCGGGGAGCTGTTTTTT

j_call: TRBJ2-2
v_call: TRBV2
clone_size: few
d_call: .
cdr3_aa: CASRHGAGELFF
cdr3_nt: TGTGCCAGCCGTCACGGGGCCGGGGAGCTGTTTTTT

j_call: TRBJ2-5
v_call: TRBV18
clone_size: .
d_call: .
cdr3_aa: CASSPAFGGRQETQYF
cdr3_nt: TGTGCCAGCTCACCGGCCTTTGGGGGGCGTCAAGAGACCCAGTACTTC

j_call: TRBJ1-6
v_call: TRBV7-3
clone_size: .
d_call: .
cdr3_aa: CASSLQGKGSPLHF
cdr3_nt: TGTGCCAGCAGCTTACAGGGGAAAGGGTCACCCCTCCACTTT

j_call: TRBJ1-1
v_call: TRBV29-1
clone_size: .
d_call: .
cdr3_aa: CSVRGGGTEAFF
cdr3_nt: TGCAGCGTTCGGGGGGGCGGCACTGAAGCTTTCTTT

j_call: TRBJ1-4
v_call: TRBV29-1
clone_size: once
d_call: TRBD1
cdr3_aa: CSVSGGGVRSNEKLFF
cdr3_nt: TGCAGCGTATCAGGGGGCGGGGTGCGATCTAATGAAAAACTGTTTTTT

j_call: TRBJ1-4
v_call: TRBV4-2
clone_size: .
d_call: TRBD1
cdr3_aa: CASSQDGTGAGEKLFF
cdr3_nt: TGTGCCAGCAGCCAAGATGGGACAGGGGCGGGTGAAAAACTGTTTTTT

j_call: TRBJ1-1
v_call: TRBV29-1
clone_size: .
d_call: .
cdr3_aa: CSAGNREAEAFF
cdr3_nt: TGCAGCGCTGGGAATAGGGAGGCTGAAGCTTTCTTT

j_call: TRBJ2-6
v_call: TRBV10-3
clone_size: .
d_call: .
cdr3_aa: CASSGDSGANVLTF
cdr3_nt: TGTGCCAGCTCAGGGGACTCTGGGGCCAACGTCCTGACTTTC

j_call: TRBJ2-1
v_call: TRBV2
clone_size: .
d_call: TRBD2
cdr3_aa: CASSVTSGHNEQFF
cdr3_nt: TGTGCCAGCAGTGTGACTAGCGGCCACAATGAGCAGTTCTTC

j_call: TRBJ2-7
v_call: TRBV5-5
clone_size: .
d_call: .
cdr3_aa: CASSWSGQPYEQYF
cdr3_nt: TGTGCCAGCAGCTGGTCCGGACAGCCCTACGAGCAGTACTTC

j_call: TRBJ2-3
v_call: TRBV6-6
clone_size: .
d_call: TRBD2
cdr3_aa: CASRAGGTTDTQYF
cdr3_nt: TGTGCCAGCAGAGCGGGGGGTACCACAGATACGCAGTATTTT

j_call: TRBJ1-2
v_call: TRBV18
clone_size: .
d_call: .
cdr3_aa: CASSHRARETIGYTF
cdr3_nt: TGTGCCAGCTCCCACCGTGCTCGGGAGACGATTGGCTACACCTTC

j_call: TRBJ2-7
v_call: TRBV5-6
clone_size: .
d_call: .
cdr3_aa: CASSRGVYEQYF
cdr3_nt: TGTGCCAGCAGCCGAGGGGTCTACGAGCAGTACTTC

j_call: TRBJ2-5
v_call: TRBV5-1
clone_size: .
d_call: .
cdr3_aa: CASKPVLPPVGTQYF
cdr3_nt: TGCGCCAGCAAACCCGTTCTGCCCCCTGTTGGGACCCAGTACTTC

j_call: TRBJ2-2
v_call: TRBV9
clone_size: .
d_call: .
cdr3_aa: CASSVTGIGELFF
cdr3_nt: TGTGCCAGCAGCGTAACGGGGATAGGGGAGCTGTTTTTT

j_call: TRBJ1-1
v_call: TRBV4-1
clone_size: .
d_call: .
cdr3_aa: CASSQDQRQGGTEAFF
cdr3_nt: TGCGCCAGCAGCCAAGATCAGCGGCAGGGAGGGACTGAAGCTTTCTTT

j_call: TRBJ1-1
v_call: TRBV6-5
clone_size: .
d_call: TRBD1
cdr3_aa: CASSYFKGGPYTEAFF
cdr3_nt: TGTGCCAGCAGTTACTTTAAAGGGGGCCCGTACACTGAAGCTTTCTTT

j_call: TRBJ1-6
v_call: TRBV7-8
clone_size: .
d_call: .
cdr3_aa: CASSRGERNSPLHF
cdr3_nt: TGTGCCAGCAGCCGCGGCGAAAGAAATTCACCCCTCCACTTT

j_call: TRBJ1-5
v_call: TRBV29-1
clone_size: .
d_call: TRBD1
cdr3_aa: CSVSGQGWGQPQHF
cdr3_nt: TGCAGCGTTTCCGGACAGGGCTGGGGTCAGCCCCAGCATTTT

j_call: TRBJ2-3
v_call: TRBV2
clone_size: .
d_call: .
cdr3_aa: CASRGGGGRTDTQYF
cdr3_nt: TGTGCCAGCAGGGGAGGGGGGGGCCGGACAGATACGCAGTATTTT

j_call: TRBJ1-2
v_call: TRBV5-4
clone_size: few
d_call: .
cdr3_aa: CASSSLGANYGYTF
cdr3_nt: TGTGCCAGCAGCTCATTGGGAGCTAACTATGGCTACACCTTC

j_call: TRBJ2-5
v_call: TRBV19
clone_size: .
d_call: TRBD1
cdr3_aa: CASSIDSGRGRETQYF
cdr3_nt: TGTGCCAGTAGTATAGATTCCGGCAGGGGGCGGGAGACCCAGTACTTC

j_call: TRBJ1-5
v_call: TRBV5-5
clone_size: .
d_call: .
cdr3_aa: CASTLQYSNQPQHF
cdr3_nt: TGTGCCAGCACCCTTCAGTATAGCAATCAGCCCCAGCATTTT

j_call: TRBJ1-1
v_call: TRBV7-9
clone_size: few
d_call: .
cdr3_aa: CASSLAGGLNTEAFF
cdr3_nt: TGTGCCAGCAGCTTAGCGGGGGGCTTGAACACTGAAGCTTTCTTT

j_call: TRBJ2-1
v_call: TRBV5-4
clone_size: .
d_call: .
cdr3_aa: CASSLGLVSNEQFF
cdr3_nt: TGTGCCAGCAGCTTGGGACTAGTTTCCAATGAGCAGTTCTTC

j_call: TRBJ2-3
v_call: TRBV7-9
clone_size: .
d_call: .
cdr3_aa: CASSLTPDLLAQYF
cdr3_nt: TGTGCCAGCAGCCTCACCCCCGACCTCCTAGCGCAGTATTTT

j_call: TRBJ2-5
v_call: TRBV9
clone_size: .
d_call: TRBD2
cdr3_aa: CASRPSSGGQNF
cdr3_nt: TGTGCCAGCAGACCTAGTAGCGGGGGCCAAAACTTC

j_call: TRBJ1-2
v_call: TRBV18
clone_size: .
d_call: .
cdr3_aa: CASSPASGDGYTF
cdr3_nt: TGTGCCAGCTCACCAGCATCAGGGGATGGCTACACCTTC

j_call: TRBJ2-3
v_call: TRBV5-1
clone_size: .
d_call: .
cdr3_aa: CASSLQTGITDTQYF
cdr3_nt: TGCGCCAGCAGCCTGCAGACAGGAATCACAGATACGCAGTATTTT

j_call: TRBJ1-1
v_call: TRBV5-4
clone_size: .
d_call: .
cdr3_aa: CASSLTGLTEAFF
cdr3_nt: TGTGCCAGCAGCTTGACTGGGCTGACTGAAGCTTTCTTT

j_call: TRBJ2-7
v_call: TRBV30
clone_size: .
d_call: .
cdr3_aa: CAWREKYEQYF
cdr3_nt: TGTGCCTGGAGGGAAAAGTACGAGCAGTACTTC

j_call: TRBJ1-5
v_call: TRBV6-6
clone_size: .
d_call: .
cdr3_aa: CASRSGQFNQPQHF
cdr3_nt: TGTGCCAGCAGATCGGGACAATTCAATCAGCCCCAGCATTTT

j_call: TRBJ1-1
v_call: TRBV10-3
clone_size: few
d_call: .
cdr3_aa: CAIRLEILNTEAFF
cdr3_nt: TGTGCCATTCGATTAGAAATTCTGAACACTGAAGCTTTCTTT

j_call: TRBJ2-2
v_call: TRBV19
clone_size: .
d_call: TRBD2
cdr3_aa: CASISSGGLRRTGELFF
cdr3_nt: TGTGCCAGCATATCTAGCGGGGGCCTCCGTAGAACCGGGGAGCTGTTTTTT